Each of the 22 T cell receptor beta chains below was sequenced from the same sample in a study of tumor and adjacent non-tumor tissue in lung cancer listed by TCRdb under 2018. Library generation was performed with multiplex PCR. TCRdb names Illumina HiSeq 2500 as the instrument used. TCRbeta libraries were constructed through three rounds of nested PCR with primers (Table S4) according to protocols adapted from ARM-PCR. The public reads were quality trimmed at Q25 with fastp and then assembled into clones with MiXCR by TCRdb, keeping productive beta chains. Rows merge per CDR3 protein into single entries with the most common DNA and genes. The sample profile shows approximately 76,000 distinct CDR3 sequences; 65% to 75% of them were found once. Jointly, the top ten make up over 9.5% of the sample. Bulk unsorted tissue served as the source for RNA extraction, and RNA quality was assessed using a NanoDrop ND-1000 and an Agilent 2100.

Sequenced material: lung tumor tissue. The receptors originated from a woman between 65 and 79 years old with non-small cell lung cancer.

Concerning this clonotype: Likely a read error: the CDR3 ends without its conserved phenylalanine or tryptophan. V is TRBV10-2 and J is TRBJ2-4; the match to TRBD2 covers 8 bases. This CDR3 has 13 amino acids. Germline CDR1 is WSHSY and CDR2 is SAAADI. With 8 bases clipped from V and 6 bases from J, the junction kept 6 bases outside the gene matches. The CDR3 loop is CASGPTSGNIQYL. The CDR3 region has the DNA TGCGCCAGCGGGCCCACTAGCGGAAACATTCAGTACTTG.

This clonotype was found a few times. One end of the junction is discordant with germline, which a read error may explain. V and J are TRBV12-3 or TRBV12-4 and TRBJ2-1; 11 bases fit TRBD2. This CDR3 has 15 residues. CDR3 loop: CVSRSGLAESDEQFF. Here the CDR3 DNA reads TGTGTCAGCAGGTCGGGACTAGCGGAGTCCGATGAGCAGTTCTTC.

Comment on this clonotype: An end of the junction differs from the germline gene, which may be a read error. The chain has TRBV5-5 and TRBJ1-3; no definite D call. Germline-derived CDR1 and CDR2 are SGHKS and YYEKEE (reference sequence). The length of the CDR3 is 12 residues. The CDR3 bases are TGTGCCAGTAGCTTTTCTGGAAAAACCATATATTTT. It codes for CASSFSGKTIYF. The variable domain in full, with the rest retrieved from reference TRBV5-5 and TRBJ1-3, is DAGVTQSPTHLIKTRGQQVTLRCSPISGHKSVSWYQQVLGQGPQFIFQYYEKEERGRGNFPDRFSARQFPNYSSELNVNALLLGDSALYLCASSFSGKTIYFGEGSWLTVV.

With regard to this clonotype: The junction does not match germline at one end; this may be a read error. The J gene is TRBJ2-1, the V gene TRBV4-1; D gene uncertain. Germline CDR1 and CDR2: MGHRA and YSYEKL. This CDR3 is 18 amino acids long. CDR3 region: CVSSQDPEQTATHNEQFF. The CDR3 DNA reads TGCGTCAGCAGCCAAGATCCAGAGCAAACAGCGACTCACAATGAGCAGTTCTTC.

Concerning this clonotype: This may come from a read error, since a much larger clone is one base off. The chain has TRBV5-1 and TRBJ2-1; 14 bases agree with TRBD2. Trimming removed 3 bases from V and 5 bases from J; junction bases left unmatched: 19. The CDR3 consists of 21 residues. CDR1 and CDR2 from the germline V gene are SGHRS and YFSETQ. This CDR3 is CASSYHPPGLAGVPNDNEQFF. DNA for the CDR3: TGCGCCAGCAGCTACCATCCCCCGGGACTAGCGGGAGTCCCCAATGACAATGAGCAGTTCTTC.

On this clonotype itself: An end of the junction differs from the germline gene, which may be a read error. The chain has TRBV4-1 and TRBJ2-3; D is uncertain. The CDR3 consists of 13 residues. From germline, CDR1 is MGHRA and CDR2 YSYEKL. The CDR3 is CANSQGIIDTQYF. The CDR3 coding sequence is TGCGCCAACAGCCAAGGGATCATTGATACGCAGTATTTT.

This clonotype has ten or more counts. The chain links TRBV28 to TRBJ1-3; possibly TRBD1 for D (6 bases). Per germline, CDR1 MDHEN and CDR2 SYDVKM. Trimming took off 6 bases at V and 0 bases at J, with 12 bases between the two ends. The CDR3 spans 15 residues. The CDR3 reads CASRGARGSGNTIYF. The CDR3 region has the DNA TGTGCCAGCAGGGGTGCCAGGGGCTCTGGAAACACCATATATTTT.

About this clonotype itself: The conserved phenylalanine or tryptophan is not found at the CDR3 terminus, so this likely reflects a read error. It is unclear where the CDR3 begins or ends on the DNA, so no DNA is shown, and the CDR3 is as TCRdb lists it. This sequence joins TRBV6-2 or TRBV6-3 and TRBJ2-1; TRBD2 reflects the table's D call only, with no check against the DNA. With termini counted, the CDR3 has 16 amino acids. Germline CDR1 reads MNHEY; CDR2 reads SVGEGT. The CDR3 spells CASFYDREVPYNERFL.

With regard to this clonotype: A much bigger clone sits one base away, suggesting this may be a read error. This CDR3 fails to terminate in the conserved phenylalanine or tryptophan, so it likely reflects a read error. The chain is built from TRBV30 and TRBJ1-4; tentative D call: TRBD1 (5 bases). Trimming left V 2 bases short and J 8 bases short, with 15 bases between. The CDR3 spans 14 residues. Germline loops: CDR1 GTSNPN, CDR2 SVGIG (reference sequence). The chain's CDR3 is CAWSLRGEAEKLFV. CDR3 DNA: TGTGCCTGGAGTCTTCGGGGCGAGGCAGAAAAACTGTTTGTT.

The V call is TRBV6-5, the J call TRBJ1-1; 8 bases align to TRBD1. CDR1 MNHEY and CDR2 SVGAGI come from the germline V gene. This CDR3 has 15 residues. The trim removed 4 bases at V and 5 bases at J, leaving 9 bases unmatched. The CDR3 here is CASSSPGGGHTEAFF. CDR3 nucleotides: TGTGCCAGCAGTTCTCCAGGGGGCGGGCATACTGAAGCTTTCTTT.

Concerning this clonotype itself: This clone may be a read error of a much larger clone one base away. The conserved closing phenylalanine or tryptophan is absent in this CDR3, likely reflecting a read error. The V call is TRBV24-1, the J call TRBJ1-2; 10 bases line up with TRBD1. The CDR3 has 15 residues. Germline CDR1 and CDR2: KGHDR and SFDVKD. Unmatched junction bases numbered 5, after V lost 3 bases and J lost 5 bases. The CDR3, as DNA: TGTGCCACCAGTGATCCCGGACAGGGGGAATATGGCTACACCTTA. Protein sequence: CATSDPGQGEYGYTL.

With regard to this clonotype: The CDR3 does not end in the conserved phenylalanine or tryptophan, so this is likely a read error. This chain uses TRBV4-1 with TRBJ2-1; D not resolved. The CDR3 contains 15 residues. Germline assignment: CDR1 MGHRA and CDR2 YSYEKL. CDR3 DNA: TGCGTCAACAGCCAAGATCAGAGCTCCTACAATGAGCAGTTCCTC. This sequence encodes CVNSQDQSSYNEQFL.

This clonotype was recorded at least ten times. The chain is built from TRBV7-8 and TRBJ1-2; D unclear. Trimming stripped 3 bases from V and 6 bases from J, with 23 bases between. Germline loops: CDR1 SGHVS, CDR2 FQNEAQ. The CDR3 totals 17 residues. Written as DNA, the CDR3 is TGTGCCAGCAGCTTGGAGTTTCTGGGGAACATGTATCATGGCTACACCTTC. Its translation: CASSLEFLGNMYHGYTF.

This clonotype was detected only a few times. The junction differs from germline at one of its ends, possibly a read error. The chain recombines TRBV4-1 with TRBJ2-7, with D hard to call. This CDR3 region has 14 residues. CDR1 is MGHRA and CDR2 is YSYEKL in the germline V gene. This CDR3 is CASSPRDDAYGQYF. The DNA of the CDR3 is TGCGCCAGCAGCCCCCGTGACGATGCCTACGGGCAGTACTTC.

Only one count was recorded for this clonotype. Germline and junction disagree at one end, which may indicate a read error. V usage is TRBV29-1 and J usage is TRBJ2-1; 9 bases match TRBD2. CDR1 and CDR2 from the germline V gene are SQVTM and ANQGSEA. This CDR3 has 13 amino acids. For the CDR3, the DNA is TGCAACGTTAGGCGGGAGGGCCGGAATGTGCAGTTCTTT. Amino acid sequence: CNVRREGRNVQFF.

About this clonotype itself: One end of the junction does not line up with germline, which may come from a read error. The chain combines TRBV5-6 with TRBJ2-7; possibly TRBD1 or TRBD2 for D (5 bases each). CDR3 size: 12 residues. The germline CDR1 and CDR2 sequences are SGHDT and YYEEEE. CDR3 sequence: CASALGTYEQYF. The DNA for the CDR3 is TGTGCCAGCGCTCTAGGGACCTATGAGCAGTACTTC. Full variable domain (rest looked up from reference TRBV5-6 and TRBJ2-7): DAGVTQSPTHLIKTRGQQVTLRCSPKSGHDTVSWYQQALGQGPQFIFQYYEEEERQRGNFPDRFSGHQFPNYSSELNVNALLLGDSALYLCASALGTYEQYFGPGTRLTVT.

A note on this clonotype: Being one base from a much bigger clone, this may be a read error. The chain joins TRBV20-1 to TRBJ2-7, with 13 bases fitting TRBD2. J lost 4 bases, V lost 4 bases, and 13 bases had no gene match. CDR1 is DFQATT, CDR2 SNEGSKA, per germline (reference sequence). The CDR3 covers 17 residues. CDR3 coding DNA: TGCAGTGCTAACAATTTAGACGGGACTAGCGGGATGTACGAGCAGTACTTC. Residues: CSANNLDGTSGMYEQYF.

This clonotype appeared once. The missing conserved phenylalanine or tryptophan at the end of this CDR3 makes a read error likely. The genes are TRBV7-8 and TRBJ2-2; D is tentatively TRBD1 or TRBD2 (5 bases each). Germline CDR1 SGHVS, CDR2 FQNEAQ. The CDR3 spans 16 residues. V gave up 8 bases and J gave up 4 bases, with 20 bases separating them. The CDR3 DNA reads TGTGCCAGCGAAAGAACCGGGACGGTGAGCACCGGGGAGCTGTTTTTG. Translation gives CASERTGTVSTGELFL.

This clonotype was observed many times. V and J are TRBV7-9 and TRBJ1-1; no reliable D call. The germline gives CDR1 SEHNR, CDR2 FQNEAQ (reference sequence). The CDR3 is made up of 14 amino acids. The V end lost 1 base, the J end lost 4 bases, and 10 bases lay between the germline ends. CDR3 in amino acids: CASSLGGRGTEAFF. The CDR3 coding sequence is TGTGCCAGCAGCTTAGGAGGGCGCGGCACTGAAGCTTTCTTT.

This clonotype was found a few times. For the CDR3, the DNA is TGTGCCAGCATAGGTTCGGCAGGGAGGGCAGGCGGCTACACCTTC. Residues: CASIGSAGRAGGYTF. This sequence joins TRBV6-1 and TRBJ1-2; weak D call: TRBD1 (5 bases). CDR3 length equals 15 residues. From germline, CDR1 is MNHNS and CDR2 SASEGT. V was trimmed by 7 bases and J by 8 bases, leaving 23 bases between them.

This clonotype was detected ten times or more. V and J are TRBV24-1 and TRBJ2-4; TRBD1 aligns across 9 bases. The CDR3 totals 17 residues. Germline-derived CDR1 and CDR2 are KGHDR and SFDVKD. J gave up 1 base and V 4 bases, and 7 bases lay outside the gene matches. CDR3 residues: CATSDPTGGRAKNIQYF. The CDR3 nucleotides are TGTGCCACCAGTGACCCTACAGGGGGCCGGGCCAAAAACATTCAGTACTTC.

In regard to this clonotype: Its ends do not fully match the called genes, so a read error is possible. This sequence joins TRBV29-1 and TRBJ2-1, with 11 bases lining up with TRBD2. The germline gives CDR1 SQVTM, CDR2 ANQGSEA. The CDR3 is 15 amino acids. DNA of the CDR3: TGCAGCGTAGCCACTAGCGGGAGTTTTGGCAATGAGCTGTTCTTC. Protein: CSVATSGSFGNELFF.